The T cell receptor (beta chain) described here comes from a study of cytomegalovirus exposure and HLA in healthy donors. About the study: Tens of millions of unique TCRs from HLA-typed donors were held in an early release of data.

The PCR used 60 Vbeta and 13 Jbeta primers. TCRdb's copy holds only in-frame clones and misses some; the assay was immunoSEQ multiplex PCR. The sample lists roughly 150,000 clones, about 81% seen once, with 1.5% to 2% in the top ten. This clone turned up a few times. V was trimmed by 3 bases and J by 1 base, leaving 9 bases between them. The CDR3 has 14 amino acids. CDR1 MNHEY and CDR2 SMNVEV come from the germline V gene (reference sequence). The chain couples TRBV27 to TRBJ1-1; no reliable D call. This receptor was taken from a woman aged 18-29 years in good health and CMV-seronegative. Sequenced sample: PBMCs. The CDR3 sequence is CASSFIPGNTEAFF. In DNA form, the CDR3 reads TGTGCCAGCAGTTTTATTCCGGGGAACACTGAAGCTTTCTTT.